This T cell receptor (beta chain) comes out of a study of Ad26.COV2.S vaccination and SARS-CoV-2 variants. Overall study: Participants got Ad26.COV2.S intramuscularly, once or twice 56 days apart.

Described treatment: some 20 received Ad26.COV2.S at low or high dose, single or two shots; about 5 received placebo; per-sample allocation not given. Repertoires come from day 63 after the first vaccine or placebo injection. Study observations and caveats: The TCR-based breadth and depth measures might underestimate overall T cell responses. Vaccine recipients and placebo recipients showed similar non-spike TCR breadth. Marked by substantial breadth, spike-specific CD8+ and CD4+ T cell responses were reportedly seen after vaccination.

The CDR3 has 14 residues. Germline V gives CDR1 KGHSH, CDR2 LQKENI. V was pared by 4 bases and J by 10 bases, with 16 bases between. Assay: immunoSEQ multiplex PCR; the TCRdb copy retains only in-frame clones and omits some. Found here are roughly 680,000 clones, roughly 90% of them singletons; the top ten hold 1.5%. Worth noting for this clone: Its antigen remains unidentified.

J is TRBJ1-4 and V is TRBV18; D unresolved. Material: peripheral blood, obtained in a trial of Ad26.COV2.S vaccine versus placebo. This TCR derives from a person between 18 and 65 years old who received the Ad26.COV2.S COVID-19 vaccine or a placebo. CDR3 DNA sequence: TGTGCCAGCTCACTCGGACCTGACTCGGGAAAACTGTTTTTT. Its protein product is CASSLGPDSGKLFF.